This TCR beta chain came from a study of T cells after yellow fever vaccination. Whole-study findings and limits: Secondary responses were weaker yet peaked faster, day 5 versus 15. Of the clonotypes, a small share occurred in both CD4 and CD8 compartments.

This clonotype was observed a few times. Antigen specificity is unknown. V was shortened by 5 bases and J by 7 bases, with 18 bases between the two germline ends. The CDR3 is 14 amino acids. In germline, CDR1 is DFQATT, CDR2 SNEGSKA (reference sequence). The TCR cDNA carried a universal primer site and UMIs from 5'RACE template switching. TCRdb ran MiXCR on the 5' RACE reads and lists one entry per CDR3 protein. The sample comprises 350,000 or so distinct CDR3 sequences, roughly 7.5% of which are singletons, and around 17% rests with the top ten. This clonotype was sampled from a man in his late teens or twenties who received the YFV17D yellow fever vaccine. The specimen comprised PBMCs, sampled roughly 46 days after the first yellow fever vaccination. The chain uses TRBV20-1 and TRBJ2-1, with D maybe TRBD2 (5 bases). CDR3 DNA: TGCAGTGCTTCGTCGACACGGGAAAGGAATGAGCAGTTCTTC. Protein product: CSASSTRERNEQFF.